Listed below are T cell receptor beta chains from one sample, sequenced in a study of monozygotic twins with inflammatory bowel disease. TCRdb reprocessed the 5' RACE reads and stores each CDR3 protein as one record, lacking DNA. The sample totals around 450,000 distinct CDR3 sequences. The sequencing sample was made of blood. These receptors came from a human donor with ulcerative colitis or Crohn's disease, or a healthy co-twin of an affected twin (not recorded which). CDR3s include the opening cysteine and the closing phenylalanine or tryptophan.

CDR3: CASSFSLTSGYYEQFF
V: TRBV7-9
J: TRBJ2-1

CDR3: CASSSVWYGYTF
V: TRBV7-9
J: TRBJ1-2

CDR3: CSVEGLPTEAFF
V: TRBV29-1
J: TRBJ1-1

CDR3: CASSYLGLTNTEAFF
V: TRBV6-5
J: TRBJ1-1

CDR3: CAISELTGPSSPLHF
V: TRBV10-3
J: TRBJ1-6

CDR3: CSARDRGVTYEQYF
V: TRBV20-1
J: TRBJ2-7

CDR3: CASSQAFDHGGRSGELFF
V: TRBV4-1
J: TRBJ2-2

CDR3: CSAPSRVSNTEAFF
V: TRBV20-1
J: TRBJ1-1

CDR3: CASSEGTGYEQYF
V: TRBV2
J: TRBJ2-7

CDR3: CASSQVQGDGYTF
V: TRBV3-1
J: TRBJ1-2

CDR3: CASSLMTGGRTEAFF
V: TRBV7-2
J: TRBJ1-1

CDR3: CASSTTGVGDTQYF
V: TRBV19
J: TRBJ2-3

CDR3: CASSLAGGYSKETQYF
V: TRBV2
J: TRBJ2-5

CDR3: CSARGAAASTGELFF
V: TRBV20-1
J: TRBJ2-2

CDR3: CASSHESGTAYANTGELFF
V: TRBV4-2
J: TRBJ2-2

CDR3: CASSQDLAPNEQFF
V: TRBV3-1
J: TRBJ2-1

CDR3: CASSQEGLTYEQYF
V: TRBV4-2
J: TRBJ2-7

CDR3: CSGEGSYNSLLHF
V: TRBV20-1
J: TRBJ1-6

CDR3: CASSLTSGSYEQYF
V: TRBV5-1
J: TRBJ2-7

CDR3: CASSLRSGQTNTGELFF
V: TRBV12-3/TRBV12-4
J: TRBJ2-2

CDR3: CASSGQSSYNEQFF
V: TRBV5-1
J: TRBJ2-1

CDR3: CASSSGPQGTDGYTF
V: TRBV7-9
J: TRBJ1-2

CDR3: CASRETGGGYTF
V: TRBV5-1
J: TRBJ1-2

CDR3: CASSLESVGAPTPQHF
V: TRBV7-9
J: TRBJ1-5

CDR3: CASSPGQGANYGYTF
V: TRBV5-6
J: TRBJ1-2

CDR3: CASSQLRRENIQYF
V: TRBV27
J: TRBJ2-4

CDR3: CASSTGTLAKNIQYF
V: TRBV11-2
J: TRBJ2-4

CDR3: CASYGGQLNEQFF
V: TRBV2
J: TRBJ2-1

CDR3: CASKGNDYGYTF
V: TRBV19
J: TRBJ1-2